This T cell receptor beta chain was obtained from a study of blood T cell repertoires in COVID-19. Study in general: Acute and convalescent COVID-19 specimens originated in the United States, Italy and Spain. T cells, B-cell-depleted T cells, or PBMCs supplied cDNA or gDNA.

Germline CDR1 reads MNHEY; CDR2 reads SVGAGI. The length of the CDR3 is 14 residues. V dropped 6 bases and J dropped 1; count of bases not matched to a gene: 5. Original processing methods: Reference gene primer amplification gave nucleated cell count estimates. Produced via immunoSEQ multiplex PCR; TCRdb's table is partial and in-frame only. V and J calls and clone size follow that table, whereas D and trimming were derived from the DNA. The table lists more than 200,000 clones, roughly 86% of them singletons. J is TRBJ2-7 and V is TRBV6-5; 8 nucleotides agree with TRBD2. This TCR was recovered from a human donor in a cohort sampled during active COVID-19. The source material was peripheral blood. CDR3 coding DNA: TGTGCCAGCAGAGGTTCTAGCGGGTCCTACGAGCAGTACTTC. Its translation: CASRGSSGSYEQYF.